The 26 T cell receptor beta chains in this list originate from one sample, sequenced in a study of T cell responses to AZD1222 COVID-19 vaccine. Data came from immunoSEQ multiplex PCR; TCRdb stores just in-frame clones and leaves some out. The sample consists of approximately 90,000 clones, 90% of them appearing once. Sequenced material: peripheral blood, taken on day 0 of AZD1222 vaccination. Receptors were obtained from an adult in good health.

The chain carries TRBV19 and TRBJ2-2; 11 bases match TRBD1. The trim removed 2 bases at V and 4 bases at J, leaving 3 bases unmatched. The germline gives CDR1 LNHDA, CDR2 SQIVND (reference sequence). The CDR3 is made up of 16 amino acids. CDR3 sequence (DNA): TGTGCCAGTAGTATATGGACAGGGGGCTTCACCGGGGAGCTGTTTTTT. Translation: CASSIWTGGFTGELFF.

The chain employs TRBV7-6 and TRBJ2-1; tentatively, D is TRBD1 or TRBD2 (6 bases each). V was shortened by 4 bases and J by 1 base, with 17 bases between the two germline ends. Germline V gene data show CDR1 as SGHVS and CDR2 as FNYEAQ. There are 17 residues in the CDR3. CDR3 coding DNA: TGTGCCAGCAGCTCTAACGAGGGGGGATTTTCCTACAATGAGCAGTTCTTC. Amino acid sequence: CASSSNEGGFSYNEQFF.

In this sample, this clone is medium-sized. J is TRBJ2-2 and V is TRBV19; D unclear. Germline V gene lookup returns CDR1 LNHDA and CDR2 SQIVND (reference sequence). The germline V and J ends were trimmed by 2 bases and 7 bases, with 8 bases remaining between them. This CDR3 spans 13 amino acids. This CDR3 is CASSIRTYGELFF. CDR3 nucleotide sequence: TGTGCCAGTAGTATAAGAACTTACGGGGAGCTGTTTTTT.

The V call is TRBV19, the J call TRBJ2-2, with 10 positions matching TRBD2. CDR1 and CDR2 (germline): LNHDA, SQIVND (reference sequence). This CDR3 has 17 amino acids. Losses at the gene ends were 5 bases for V and 8 bases for J; bases not matched to a gene: 14. CDR3 amino acids: CASSPQRGGRMEGELFF. As DNA, the CDR3 is TGTGCCAGTAGTCCCCAGCGGGGGGGCCGGATGGAAGGGGAGCTGTTTTTT.

This chain links TRBV6-4 with TRBJ2-3; 8 bases are shared with TRBD2. Germline trimming cut 3 bases from V and 2 bases from J; bases unmatched to any gene: 1. Germline CDR1 MRHNA, CDR2 SNTAGT. This CDR3 spans 14 amino acids. The CDR3 sequence is CASSERGATDTQYF. CDR3 sequence (DNA): TGTGCCAGCAGTGAGCGGGGGGCCACAGATACGCAGTATTTT.

This chain joins TRBV6-6 and TRBJ1-4, with 9 nucleotides matching TRBD1. Germline V gene lookup returns CDR1 MNHNY and CDR2 SVGAGI (reference sequence). This CDR3 is built from 15 residues. J was trimmed by 8 bases and V by 5 bases; bases with no gene match: 9. CDR3 sequence: CASSPTGGAGEKLFF. The DNA of the CDR3 is TGTGCCAGCAGTCCCACAGGGGGCGCCGGGGAAAAACTGTTTTTT.

The chain carries TRBV10-3 and TRBJ1-2; D perhaps matches TRBD1 (6 bases). The V gene lost 2 bases and the J gene lost 8 bases, with 15 bases spanning the gap. The germline gives CDR1 ENHRY, CDR2 SYGVKD. The CDR3 is 14 amino acids. The CDR3 is CAISEPGGARGYTF. The CDR3 DNA is TGTGCCATCAGTGAGCCCGGGGGGGCTCGGGGCTACACCTTC.

This clone has more than one count but fewer than ten. The chain carries TRBV2 and TRBJ1-2; TRBD1 agrees at 10 bases. This CDR3 region has 15 residues. Germline CDR1 is SNHLY and CDR2 is FYNNEI. J gave up 0 bases and V 6 bases, and 4 bases lay outside the gene matches. Here the CDR3 reads CASSKDRGANYGYTF. CDR3 DNA sequence: TGTGCCAGCAGCAAGGACAGGGGGGCTAACTATGGCTACACCTTC.

The V gene is TRBV3-1 (or the pseudogene TRBV3-2), the J gene TRBJ2-5, with D maybe TRBD1 (5 bases). CDR1 is LGHDT, CDR2 YNNKEL, per germline (reference sequence). The CDR3 has 15 residues. V was trimmed by 3 bases and J by 4 bases, leaving 15 bases between them. The CDR3 coding sequence is TGTGCCAGCAGCCAGGGTGGGGCCGCCGGAGAGACCCAGTACTTC. Translated, it gives CASSQGGAAGETQYF.

The CDR3 sequence is CASSVHRGPYGYTF. In DNA form, the CDR3 reads TGTGCCAGCAGCGTACACAGGGGGCCCTATGGCTACACCTTC. The V call is TRBV11-1, the J call TRBJ1-2; 9 nucleotides align to TRBD1. V lost 5 bases, J lost 4 bases, and 5 bases stayed unmatched. The CDR3 is 14 residues long. The germline V gene has CDR1 SGHAT and CDR2 FQDESV (reference sequence).

The chain combines TRBV5-1 with TRBJ1-6, with D perhaps matching TRBD1 (6 bases). The V gene's germline CDR1 is SGHRS and CDR2 YFSETQ. There are 18 residues in the CDR3. V gave up 1 base and J gave up 14 bases, with 28 bases separating them. The CDR3 loop reads CASSLRQVRTNSLGALHF. The DNA of the CDR3 is TGCGCCAGCAGCTTGCGACAGGTTAGGACGAACTCGCTGGGGGCCCTCCACTTT.

The chain couples TRBV30 to TRBJ1-3; D remains ambiguous. Between the trimmed V and J ends, which lost 2 bases and 0 bases, there was a span of 14 bases. CDR1 and CDR2 (germline): GTSNPN, SVGIG (reference sequence). The CDR3 covers 16 residues. The CDR3 is CAWSWDLRDSGNTIYF. The CDR3 region has the DNA TGTGCCTGGAGTTGGGATCTTCGGGACTCTGGAAACACCATATATTTT.

In regard to this clone: In the same sample, other DNA sequences code for this CDR3. The V gene is TRBV5-1, the J gene TRBJ2-2; D is undetermined. This CDR3 region has 14 residues. V lost 0 bases, J lost 0 bases, and 3 bases lay in between. CDR1 is SGHRS and CDR2 is YFSETQ in the germline V gene. Written as DNA, the CDR3 is TGCGCCAGCAGCTTGGGGCCGAACACCGGGGAGCTGTTTTTT. Translation: CASSLGPNTGELFF.

The chain uses TRBV7-9 and TRBJ2-7, with 7 bases identical to TRBD1. With 6 bases clipped from V and 1 base from J, the junction kept 9 bases outside the gene matches. The CDR3 length is 15 residues. Germline CDR1 is SEHNR and CDR2 is FQNEAQ (reference sequence). This chain's CDR3 is CASRKTGVISYEQYF. CDR3 DNA: TGTGCCAGCAGGAAAACAGGGGTTATATCCTACGAGCAGTACTTC.

This sequence joins TRBV2 and TRBJ2-5; 9 bases are a match to TRBD2. The germline gives CDR1 SNHLY, CDR2 FYNNEI. J gave up 6 bases and V 6 bases, and 8 bases lay outside the gene matches. This CDR3 is built from 14 residues. CDR3 loop: CASRAPLAGKTQYF. The CDR3 coding sequence is TGTGCCAGCAGGGCGCCTCTAGCGGGAAAGACCCAGTACTTC.

V gene TRBV24-1 combines with J gene TRBJ2-3; TRBD2 agrees at 9 bases. V shed 8 bases and J 8 bases; nucleotides not matched to a gene: 16. CDR1 and CDR2 from the germline V gene are KGHDR and SFDVKD. CDR3 length: 16 residues. Here the CDR3 DNA reads TGTGCCACCATCCCACTAGCGGGTCAAGACGGGGGTACGCAGTATTTT. Protein sequence: CATIPLAGQDGGTQYF.

The rearrangement joins TRBV10-3 to TRBJ2-7; tentatively, D is TRBD1 or TRBD2 (7 bases each). The V gene's germline CDR1 is ENHRY and CDR2 SYGVKD. Trimming shortened V by 8 bases and J by 4 bases, and 18 bases separated the two germline ends. The length of the CDR3 is 14 residues. The CDR3 bases are TGTGCCATCTCTCAATCAGGGGGGGGTTACGAGCAGTACTTC. Amino acids: CAISQSGGGYEQYF.

The chain has TRBV30 and TRBJ2-2; tentatively, D is TRBD1 or TRBD2 (5 bases each). The germline V and J ends were trimmed by 4 bases and 4 bases, with 13 bases remaining between them. CDR1 GTSNPN and CDR2 SVGIG come from the germline V gene (reference sequence). The CDR3 length is 14 residues. The CDR3 nucleotides read TGTGCCTGGACCAAGGGACGGCTCACCGGGGAGCTGTTTTTT. Translated: CAWTKGRLTGELFF.

The rearrangement uses TRBV6-6 and TRBJ1-1; D not certain. CDR1 is MNHNY, CDR2 SVGAGI, per germline (reference sequence). V was cut by 4 bases and J by 6 bases, with 9 bases left in between. This CDR3 comprises 12 residues. CDR3 sequence: CASSSPRAEAFF. The CDR3 DNA reads TGTGCCAGCAGTTCCCCCCGGGCTGAAGCTTTCTTT.

This rearrangement joins TRBV5-6 to TRBJ1-2; no reliable D call. The CDR3 is made up of 16 amino acids. The V end was cut by 0 bases, the J end by 2 bases, with 14 bases between. CDR1 is SGHDT and CDR2 is YYEEEE in the germline V gene. The CDR3 sequence: CASSLVLQRSNYGYTF. The CDR3 coding sequence is TGTGCCAGCAGCTTGGTTCTACAGAGGAGCAACTATGGCTACACCTTC.

DNA for the CDR3: TGCAGCGTTGAAGGGCAGGGGGTCACAGATACGCAGTATTTT. Encoded protein: CSVEGQGVTDTQYF. The chain employs TRBV29-1 and TRBJ2-3; 7 bases agree with TRBD1. The CDR3 has 14 residues. The V gene end was trimmed by 1 base and the J gene end by 2 bases; junction bases not matched to a gene: 3. Germline lookup yields CDR1 SQVTM and CDR2 ANQGSEA.

This CDR3 reads CASSLGGGTYEQYF. For the CDR3, the DNA is TGTGCCAGCAGCTTAGGCGGGGGGACCTACGAGCAGTACTTC. This chain connects TRBV7-2 to TRBJ2-7; 8 positions match TRBD2. Unmatched junction bases numbered 1, after V lost 1 base and J lost 2 bases. The CDR3 loop spans 14 amino acids. Germline CDR1 SGHTA, CDR2 FQGNSA. Full variable domain (remainder filled in from reference TRBV7-2 and TRBJ2-7): GAGVSQSPSNKVTEKGKDVELRCDPISGHTALYWYRQSLGQGLEFLIYFQGNSAPDKSGLPSDRFSAERTGGSVSTLTIQRTQQEDSAVYLCASSLGGGTYEQYFGPGTRLTVT.

The chain recombines TRBV19 with TRBJ2-5; TRBD1 or TRBD2 may be the D gene (5 bases each). Trimming removed 5 bases from V and 5 bases from J, with 12 bases in between. The CDR3 length is 13 residues. Per the germline V gene, CDR1 is LNHDA and CDR2 is SQIVND (reference sequence). The CDR3 here is CASSLQGDETQYF. The CDR3 DNA reads as TGTGCCAGTAGTCTTCAGGGAGACGAGACCCAGTACTTC.

This clone was counted once. This sequence joins TRBV30 and TRBJ2-5; 7 bases map to TRBD2. V was clipped by 5 bases and J by 2 bases; unmatched bases: 2. Germline V gives CDR1 GTSNPN, CDR2 SVGIG (reference sequence). The CDR3 has 12 amino acids. CDR3 region: CAWGTNQETQYF. DNA of the CDR3: TGTGCCTGGGGGACTAATCAAGAGACCCAGTACTTC.

The chain uses TRBV4-3 and TRBJ1-3; D possibly corresponds to TRBD1 (5 bases). V shed 4 bases and J shed 0 bases, with 13 bases lying between them. The CDR3 loop spans 16 amino acids. Germline lookup yields CDR1 LGHNA and CDR2 YSLEER. As DNA, the CDR3 is TGCGCCAGCAGCCTGTCCGGGACGGTCTCTGGAAACACCATATATTTT. Protein sequence: CASSLSGTVSGNTIYF.

Written as DNA, the CDR3 is TGTGCCAGCAGCCCTCAGGGGGAGTTCGGGCAGTTCTTC. It codes for CASSPQGEFGQFF. V is TRBV7-3 and J is TRBJ2-1; TRBD1 matches 7 bases. The germline gives CDR1 SGHTA, CDR2 FQGTGA. V was pared by 5 bases and J by 12 bases, with 10 bases of the junction left unmatched. CDR3 length: 13 amino acids.